The clone carrying this T cell receptor beta chain has only a few counts. The sample is drawn from a study of blood T cell repertoires in COVID-19. In the authors' methods: Amplification with reference gene primers provided the estimates of nucleated cell counts. Sequencing was performed with immunoSEQ multiplex PCR; in TCRdb, only in-frame clones are kept and a portion is missing. The V and J calls and clone size were taken over from that table, and D and trimming were inferred from the DNA. The sample includes over 150,000 clones, around 85% of them seen just once. CDR1 and CDR2 from the germline V gene are KGHSH and LQKENI. Losses at the gene ends were 6 bases for V and 1 base for J; bases not matched to a gene: 1. This CDR3 is 13 amino acids long.

The receptor was derived from a man aged 80 or over with COVID-19, enrolled during active disease. The rearrangement links TRBV18 to TRBJ2-7; TRBD1 matches 9 bases. The sequenced sample was peripheral blood. The CDR3 protein is CASSDRGSYEQYF. CDR3 in DNA: TGTGCCAGCTCGGACAGGGGATCCTACGAGCAGTACTTC.